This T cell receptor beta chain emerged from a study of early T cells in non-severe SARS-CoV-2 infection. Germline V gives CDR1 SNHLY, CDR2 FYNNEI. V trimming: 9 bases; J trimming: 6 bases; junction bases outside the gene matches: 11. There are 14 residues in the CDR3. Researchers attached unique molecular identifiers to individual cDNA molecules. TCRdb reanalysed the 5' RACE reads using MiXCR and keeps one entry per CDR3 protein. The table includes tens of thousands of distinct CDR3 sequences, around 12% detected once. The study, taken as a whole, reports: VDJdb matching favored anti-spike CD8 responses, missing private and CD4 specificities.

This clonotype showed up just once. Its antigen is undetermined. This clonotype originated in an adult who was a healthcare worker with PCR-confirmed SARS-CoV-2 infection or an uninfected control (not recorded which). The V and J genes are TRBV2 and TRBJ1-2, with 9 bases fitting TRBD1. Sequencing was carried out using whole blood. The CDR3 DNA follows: TGTGCCAGTGGAGCCGGGACAGGGATTAATGGCTACACCTTC. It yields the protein CASGAGTGINGYTF.